This TCR beta chain was recorded in a study of blood T cell repertoires in COVID-19 (TCRdb year 2020). At the level of the whole study: The collaborator samples originated in the United States, Italy and Spain and spanned the acute and convalescent phases of COVID-19. The material from the prospective study consisted of cDNA or gDNA derived from T cells, B-cell-depleted T cells, or PBMCs. Subjects who had been exposed to COVID-19, were actively infected with it, or had recovered from it provided the deeply sampled blood TCRbeta repertoires that made up the dataset. The repertoires were released in a freely available public database meant as a resource for research on the immune response to SARS-CoV-2. Samples were obtained from the ongoing ImmuneRACE study (first 160 participants) and from roughly 1,300 subjects provided by 6 global collaborators. A de-identified subject ID, COVID-19 status, age in years and sex were almost always included in the sample metadata. Where available, HLA class I and class II types were taken from metadata supplied by the sample provider and were not determined by assay-based typing. The full study reports these points: How much clinical and demographic metadata was included differed by source and by participant, and the metadata was provided uncurated.

The CDR3 spans 15 residues, from the cysteine through the phenylalanine. Just CDR3 DNA is preserved here, 45 bases in frame from base 1. After removal of 2 bases from V and 4 bases from J, the junction retains 5 bases not matched to a gene. CDR1 and CDR2 (MRHNA, SNTAGT) derive from the germline V gene. In Seattle, one collaborating source enrolled patients while the infection was active and tracked those patients longitudinally over the course of disease. Whole blood was collected in K2EDTA tubes by collaborating institutions according to the institutions' own protocols. For TCRbeta analysis, collaborators shipped samples as frozen whole blood, isolated PBMCs, or DNA extracted from either of those sample types. TCRbeta CDR3 regions were amplified from genomic DNA by means of the immunoSEQ Assay, a bias-controlled multiplex PCR. Per the source publication's procedure: The number of nucleated cells in each sample was estimated by amplification of reference gene primers within the assay. To quantify the absolute abundance of each unique TCRbeta CDR3 rearrangement, sequence reads were collapsed and filtered. For each sample, productive Simpson clonality was calculated by taking the square root of Simpson's diversity index across productive rearrangements. This is the immuneACCESS table as TCRdb keeps it, with only in-frame sequences that have V and J called. A part of the clones is gone; compared with another copy, unresolved V genes explain less than half, and the rest is unexplained. D and trimming come from the DNA, and the V and J calls and clone size come from that table. Present in this sample are some 360,000 clones, around 87% of which were seen just once. The top ten hold under 3% of the sample.

As concerns this clone: There is no known antigen for this receptor. Per-nucleotide qualities are absent, and no much larger clonotype sits a single base away.

The chain is made from TRBV6-4 and TRBJ2-7, with 10 bases in between that match TRBD1. The source of this sequence is a woman aged 55-75 years with COVID-19, enrolled during active disease. The sample was peripheral blood. The DNA sequence follows: TGTGCCAGCAGTGACCGTGGACAGGGGGAGTACGAGCAGTACTTC. Translated, it reads CASSDRGQGEYEQYF.